Below, 4 T cell receptor beta chains from the same sample are listed, as sequenced in a study of cytomegalovirus exposure and HLA in healthy donors. The PCR used 60 Vbeta and 13 Jbeta primers. TCRdb's copy holds only in-frame clones and misses some; the assay was immunoSEQ multiplex PCR. The table shows about 64,000 clones, with approximately 78% occurring only once. Sequencing was done on a sample of PBMCs. The receptors here all came from a man aged 18 to 30 in good health and CMV-seropositive.

The chain carries TRBV6-5 and TRBJ1-5; D is ambiguous. The V gene lost 5 bases and the J gene lost 6 bases, with 11 bases spanning the gap. This CDR3 is built from 13 residues. The germline V gene encodes CDR1 MNHEY and CDR2 SVGAGI. This chain's CDR3 is CASSGEPGQPQHF. The DNA of the CDR3 is TGTGCCAGCAGTGGGGAGCCGGGTCAGCCCCAGCATTTT.

The chain uses TRBV2 and TRBJ2-1; D unclear. CDR3 length: 11 residues. Germline V gene sequence: CDR1 SNHLY, CDR2 FYNNEI. V lost 4 bases and J 8 bases, leaving 6 bases between the germline ends. The CDR3 DNA reads TGTGCCAGCAGTGGCCCGGATGAGCAGTTCTTC. The encoded protein is CASSGPDEQFF. The full variable domain, rest sourced from reference TRBV2 and TRBJ2-1, is EPEVTQTPSHQVTQMGQEVILRCVPISNHLYFYWYRQILGQKVEFLVSFYNNEISEKSEIFDDQFSVERPDGSNFTLKIRSTKLEDSAMYFCASSGPDEQFFGPGTRLTVL.

The chain links TRBV4-1 to TRBJ2-5; 12 bases align to TRBD2. The CDR3 consists of 16 residues. With 6 bases clipped from V and 5 bases from J, the junction kept 10 bases outside the gene matches. Per germline, CDR1 MGHRA and CDR2 YSYEKL. The CDR3 here is CASRVASGRAGETQYF. As DNA, the CDR3 is TGCGCCAGCAGGGTTGCTAGCGGGAGGGCCGGGGAGACCCAGTACTTC.

The chain has TRBV5-4 and TRBJ2-2; the D gene is possibly TRBD1 (6 bases). V gave up 7 bases and J gave up 4 bases, with 20 bases separating them. The CDR3 runs 16 residues. Germline V lookup: CDR1 SGHNT, CDR2 YYREEE (reference sequence). The CDR3 nucleotides are TGTGCCAGCGGCCGGGACGAGGGGGTGGGCACCGGGGAGCTGTTTTTT. Protein product: CASGRDEGVGTGELFF.